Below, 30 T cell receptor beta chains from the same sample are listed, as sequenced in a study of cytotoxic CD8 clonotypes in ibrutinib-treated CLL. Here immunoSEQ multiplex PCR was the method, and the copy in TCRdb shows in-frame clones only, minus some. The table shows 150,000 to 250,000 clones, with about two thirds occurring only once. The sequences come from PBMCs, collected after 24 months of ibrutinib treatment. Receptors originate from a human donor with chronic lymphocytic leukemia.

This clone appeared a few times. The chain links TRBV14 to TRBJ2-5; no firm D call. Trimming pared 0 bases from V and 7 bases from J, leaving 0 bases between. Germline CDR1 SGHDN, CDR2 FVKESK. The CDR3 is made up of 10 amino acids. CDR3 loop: CASSQETQYF. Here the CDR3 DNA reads TGTGCCAGCAGCCAAGAGACCCAGTACTTC. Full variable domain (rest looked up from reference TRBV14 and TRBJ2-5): EAGVTQFPSHSVIEKGQTVTLRCDPISGHDNLYWYRRVMGKEIKFLLHFVKESKQDESGMPNNRFLAERTGGTYSTLKVQPAELEDSGVYFCASSQETQYFGPGTRLLVL.

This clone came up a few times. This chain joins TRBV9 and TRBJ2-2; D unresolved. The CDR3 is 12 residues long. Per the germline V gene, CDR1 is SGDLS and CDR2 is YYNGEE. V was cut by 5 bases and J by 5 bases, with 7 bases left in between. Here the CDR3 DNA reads TGTGCCAGCAGAAGAGGAACCGGGGAGCTGTTTTTT. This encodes CASRRGTGELFF. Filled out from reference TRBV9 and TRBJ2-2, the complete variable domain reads DSGVTQTPKHLITATGQRVTLRCSPRSGDLSVYWYQQSLDQGLQFLIQYYNGEERAKGNILERFSAQQFPDLHSELNLSSLELGDSALYFCASRRGTGELFFGEGSRLTVL.

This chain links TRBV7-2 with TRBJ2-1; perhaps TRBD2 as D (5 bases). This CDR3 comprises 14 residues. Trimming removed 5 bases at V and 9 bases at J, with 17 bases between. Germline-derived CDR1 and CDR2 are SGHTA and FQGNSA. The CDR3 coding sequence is TGTGCCAGCAGCCCCCCCGGCGGGTTTATTGAGCAGTTCTTC. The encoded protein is CASSPPGGFIEQFF.

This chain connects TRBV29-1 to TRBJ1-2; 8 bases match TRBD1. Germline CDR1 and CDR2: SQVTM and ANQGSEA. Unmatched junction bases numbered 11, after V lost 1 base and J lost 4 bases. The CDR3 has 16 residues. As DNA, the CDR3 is TGCAGCGTTGAAGGGACTGCAGGACAGGGATTCTATGGCTACACCTTC. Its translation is CSVEGTAGQGFYGYTF.

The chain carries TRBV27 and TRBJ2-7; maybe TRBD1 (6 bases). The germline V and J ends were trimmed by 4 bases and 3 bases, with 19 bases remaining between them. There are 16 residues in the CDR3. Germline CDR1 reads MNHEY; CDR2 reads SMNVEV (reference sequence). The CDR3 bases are TGTGCCAGCAGTTCACCAAGCCGGGACAAGATCTACGAGCAGTACTTC. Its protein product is CASSSPSRDKIYEQYF.

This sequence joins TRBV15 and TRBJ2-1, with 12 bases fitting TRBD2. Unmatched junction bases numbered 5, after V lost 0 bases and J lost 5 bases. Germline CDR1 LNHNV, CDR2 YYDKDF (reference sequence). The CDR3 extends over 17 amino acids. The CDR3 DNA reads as TGTGCCACCAGCAGAGACGCCAGACTAGCGGGGGACAATGAGCAGTTCTTC. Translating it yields CATSRDARLAGDNEQFF.

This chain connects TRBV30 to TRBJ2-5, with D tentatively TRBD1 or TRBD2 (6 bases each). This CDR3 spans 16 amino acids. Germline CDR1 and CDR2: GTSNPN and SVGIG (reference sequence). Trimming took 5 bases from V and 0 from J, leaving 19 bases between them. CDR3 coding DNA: TGTGCCTGGGGGGCAGGGGTAGCGGAGTACCAAGAGACCCAGTACTTC. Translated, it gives CAWGAGVAEYQETQYF. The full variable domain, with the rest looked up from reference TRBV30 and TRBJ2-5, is SQTIHQWPATLVQPVGSPLSLECTVEGTSNPNLYWYRQAAGRGLQLLFYSVGIGQISSEVPQNLSASRPQDRQFILSSKKLLLSDSGFYLCAWGAGVAEYQETQYFGPGTRLLVL.

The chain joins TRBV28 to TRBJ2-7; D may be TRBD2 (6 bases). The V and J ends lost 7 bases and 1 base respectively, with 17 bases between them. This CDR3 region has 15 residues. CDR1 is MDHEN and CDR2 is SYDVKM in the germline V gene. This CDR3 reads CASTHALALSYEQYF. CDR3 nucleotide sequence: TGTGCCAGCACTCACGCCCTAGCGTTATCCTACGAGCAGTACTTC.

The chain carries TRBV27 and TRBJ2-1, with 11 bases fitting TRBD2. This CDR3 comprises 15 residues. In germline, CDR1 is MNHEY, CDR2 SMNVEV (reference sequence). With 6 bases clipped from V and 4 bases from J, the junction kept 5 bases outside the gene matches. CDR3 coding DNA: TGTGCCAGCAGCTTAGCGGGAGGGCCTTACAATGAGCAGTTCTTC. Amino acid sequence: CASSLAGGPYNEQFF.

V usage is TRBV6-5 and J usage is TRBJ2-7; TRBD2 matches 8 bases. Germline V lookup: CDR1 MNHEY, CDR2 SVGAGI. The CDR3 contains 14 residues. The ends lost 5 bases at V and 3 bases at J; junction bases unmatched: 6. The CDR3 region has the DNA TGTGCCAGCAGTCGGGGACTAGACAACTACGAGCAGTACTTC. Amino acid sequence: CASSRGLDNYEQYF.

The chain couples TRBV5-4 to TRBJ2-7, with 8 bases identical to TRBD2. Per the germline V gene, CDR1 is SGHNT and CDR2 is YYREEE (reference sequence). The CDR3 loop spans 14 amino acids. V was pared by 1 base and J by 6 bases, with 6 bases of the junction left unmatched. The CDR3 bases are TGTGCCAGCAGCTTGCAGCGGGAGAACCTCGAGCAGTACTTC. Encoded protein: CASSLQRENLEQYF.

This CDR3 is CASSSRTAYEQYF. The CDR3 nucleotides read TGTGCCAGCAGCTCCCGGACGGCCTACGAGCAGTACTTC. This chain joins TRBV7-8 and TRBJ2-7, with D uncertain. CDR3 length: 13 residues. V was trimmed by 4 bases and J by 2 bases, leaving 9 bases between them. Per the germline V gene, CDR1 is SGHVS and CDR2 is FQNEAQ.

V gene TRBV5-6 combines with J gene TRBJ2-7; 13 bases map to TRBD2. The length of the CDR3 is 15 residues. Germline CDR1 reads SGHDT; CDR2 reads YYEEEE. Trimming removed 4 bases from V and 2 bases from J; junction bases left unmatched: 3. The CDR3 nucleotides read TGTGCCAGCAGCGCGGGACTAGCGGGACCCTACGAGCAGTACTTC. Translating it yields CASSAGLAGPYEQYF.

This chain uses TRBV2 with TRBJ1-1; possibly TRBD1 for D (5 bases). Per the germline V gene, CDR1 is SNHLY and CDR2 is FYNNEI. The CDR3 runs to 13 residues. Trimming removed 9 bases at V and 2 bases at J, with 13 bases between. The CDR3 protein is CASRGFGNTEAFF. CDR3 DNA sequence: TGTGCCAGTCGGGGGTTTGGTAACACTGAAGCTTTCTTT.

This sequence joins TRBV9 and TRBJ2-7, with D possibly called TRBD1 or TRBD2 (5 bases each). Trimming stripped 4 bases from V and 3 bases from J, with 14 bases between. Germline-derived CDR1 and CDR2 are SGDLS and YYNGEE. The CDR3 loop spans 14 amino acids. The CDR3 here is CASSPLRGGYEQYF. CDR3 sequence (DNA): TGTGCCAGCAGCCCACTTCGGGGCGGCTACGAGCAGTACTTC.

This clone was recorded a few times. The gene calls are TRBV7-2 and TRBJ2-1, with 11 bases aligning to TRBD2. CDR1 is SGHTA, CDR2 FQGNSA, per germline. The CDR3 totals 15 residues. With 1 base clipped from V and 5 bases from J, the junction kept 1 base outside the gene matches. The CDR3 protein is CASSLGLAGHNEQFF. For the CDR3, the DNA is TGTGCCAGCAGCTTAGGACTAGCGGGGCACAATGAGCAGTTCTTC.

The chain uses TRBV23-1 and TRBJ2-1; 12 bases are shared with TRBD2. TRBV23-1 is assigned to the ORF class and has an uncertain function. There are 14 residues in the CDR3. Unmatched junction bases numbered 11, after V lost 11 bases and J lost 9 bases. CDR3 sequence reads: CALTTSGRRVEQFF. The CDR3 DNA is TGCGCCCTCACAACTAGCGGGAGGAGGGTTGAGCAGTTCTTC.

The CDR3 DNA sequence: TGTGCCAGCAGCTTGGCCGTGGGACTAGCGAGTATTGAGCAGTTCTTC. Its translation: CASSLAVGLASIEQFF. The chain couples TRBV5-8 to TRBJ2-1; 10 nucleotides match TRBD2. V lost 0 bases, J lost 9 bases, and 9 bases stayed unmatched. CDR3 length equals 16 residues. CDR1 SGHTS and CDR2 YDEGEE come from the germline V gene.

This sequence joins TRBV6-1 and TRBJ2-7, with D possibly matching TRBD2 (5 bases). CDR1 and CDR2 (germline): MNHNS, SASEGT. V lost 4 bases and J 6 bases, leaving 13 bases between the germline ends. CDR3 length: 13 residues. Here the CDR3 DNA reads TGTGCCAGCAGTGTCGGCGGAGGAGGCGAGCAGTACTTC. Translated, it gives CASSVGGGGEQYF.

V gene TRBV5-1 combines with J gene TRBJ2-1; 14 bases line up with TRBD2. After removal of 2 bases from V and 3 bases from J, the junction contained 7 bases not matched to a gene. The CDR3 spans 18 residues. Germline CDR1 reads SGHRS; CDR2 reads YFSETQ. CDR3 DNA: TGCGCCAGCAGCTTCGGACTAGCGGGAGGTCCATACTACAATGAGCAGTTCTTC. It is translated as CASSFGLAGGPYYNEQFF.

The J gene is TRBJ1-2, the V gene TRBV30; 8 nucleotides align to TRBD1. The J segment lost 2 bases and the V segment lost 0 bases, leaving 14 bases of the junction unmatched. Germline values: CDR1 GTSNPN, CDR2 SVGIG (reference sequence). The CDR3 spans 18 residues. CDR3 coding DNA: TGTGCCTGGAGTGTTCCAGGGGGCGAGGTGGGTCGGAACTATGGCTACACCTTC. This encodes CAWSVPGGEVGRNYGYTF.

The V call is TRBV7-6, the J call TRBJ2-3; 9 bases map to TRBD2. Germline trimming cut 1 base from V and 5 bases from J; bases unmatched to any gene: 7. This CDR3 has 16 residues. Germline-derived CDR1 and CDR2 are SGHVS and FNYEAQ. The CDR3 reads CASSLVVAGGGDTQYF. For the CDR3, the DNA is TGTGCCAGCAGCTTAGTCGTGGCGGGAGGGGGAGATACGCAGTATTTT. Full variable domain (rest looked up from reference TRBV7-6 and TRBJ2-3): GAGVSQSPRYKVTKRGQDVALRCDPISGHVSLYWYRQALGQGPEFLTYFNYEAQQDKSGLPNDRFSAERPEGSISTLTIQRTEQRDSAMYRCASSLVVAGGGDTQYFGPGTRLTVL.

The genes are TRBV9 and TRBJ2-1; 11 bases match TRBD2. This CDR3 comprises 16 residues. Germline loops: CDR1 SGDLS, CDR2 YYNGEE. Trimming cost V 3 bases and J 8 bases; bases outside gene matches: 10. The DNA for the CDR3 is TGTGCCAGCAGCGCTGCCACTAGCGGGAGTACCCATGAGCAGTTCTTC. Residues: CASSAATSGSTHEQFF.

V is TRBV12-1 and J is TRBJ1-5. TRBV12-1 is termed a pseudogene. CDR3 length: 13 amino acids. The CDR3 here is CASSAEKNQPQHF. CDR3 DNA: TGTGCCAGCAGTGCGGAGAAGAATCAGCCCCAGCATTTT.

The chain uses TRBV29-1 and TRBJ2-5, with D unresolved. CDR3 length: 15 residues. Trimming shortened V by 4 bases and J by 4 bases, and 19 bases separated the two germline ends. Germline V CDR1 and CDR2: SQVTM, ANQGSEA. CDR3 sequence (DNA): TGCAGCGTTGGGCCCCACCTAAGGCGCGGAGAGACCCAGTACTTC. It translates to CSVGPHLRRGETQYF. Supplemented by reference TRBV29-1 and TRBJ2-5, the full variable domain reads SAVISQKPSRDICQRGTSLTIQCQVDSQVTMMFWYRQQPGQSLTLIATANQGSEATYESGFVIDKFPISRPNLTFSTLTVSNMSPEDSSIYLCSVGPHLRRGETQYFGPGTRLLVL.

The DNA for the CDR3 is TGTGCCAGCAGTGAAGCACTTACTGAAGCTTTCTTT. Translating gives CASSEALTEAFF. This sequence joins TRBV2 and TRBJ1-1; no clear D. Trimming removed 0 bases at V and 5 bases at J, with 4 bases between. The CDR3 extends over 12 amino acids. Looked up from germline, CDR1 is SNHLY and CDR2 is FYNNEI.

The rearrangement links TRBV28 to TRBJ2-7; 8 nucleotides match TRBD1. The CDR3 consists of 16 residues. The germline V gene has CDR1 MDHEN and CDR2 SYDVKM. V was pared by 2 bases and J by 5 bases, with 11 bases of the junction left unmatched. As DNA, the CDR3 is TGTGCCAGCAGTTTAATTTTTAGGGACAGGTTCCACGAGCAGTACTTC. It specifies CASSLIFRDRFHEQYF.

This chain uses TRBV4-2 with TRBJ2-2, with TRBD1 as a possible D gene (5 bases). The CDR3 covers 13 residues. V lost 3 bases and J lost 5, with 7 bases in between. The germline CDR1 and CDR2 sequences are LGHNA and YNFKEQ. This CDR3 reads CASSHPGTGELFF. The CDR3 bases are TGTGCCAGCAGCCATCCAGGGACCGGGGAGCTGTTTTTT.

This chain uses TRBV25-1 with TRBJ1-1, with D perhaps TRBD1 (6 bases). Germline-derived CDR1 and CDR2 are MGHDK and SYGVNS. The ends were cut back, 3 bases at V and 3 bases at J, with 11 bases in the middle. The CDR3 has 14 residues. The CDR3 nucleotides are TGTGCCAGCAGTGATTTGTACAGGGACACTGAAGCTTTCTTT. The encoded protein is CASSDLYRDTEAFF.

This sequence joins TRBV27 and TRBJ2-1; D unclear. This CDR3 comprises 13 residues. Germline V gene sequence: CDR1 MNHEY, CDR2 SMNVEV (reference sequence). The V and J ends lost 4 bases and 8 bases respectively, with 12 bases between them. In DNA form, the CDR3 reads TGTGCCAGCAGTTCGGCAGAAGGATATGAGCAGTTCTTC. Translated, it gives CASSSAEGYEQFF.